This section outlines one TCR beta chain sequence together with its context. What it recognizes is unknown. The sample comes from a study of Ad26.COV2.S vaccination and SARS-CoV-2 variants. Study information: COV1001, an Ad26.COV2.S trial, supplied this vaccine-arm donor. Ad26.COV2.S was injected intramuscularly once or twice, 56 days apart.

Method: immunoSEQ multiplex PCR; TCRdb's copy keeps in-frame clones and lacks some. The profile shows around 450,000 clones, roughly nine tenths of them singletons. The treatment is: about 20 received Ad26.COV2.S at low or high dose, single or two shots; a few received placebo; per-sample allocation not given. Day 63 after the first injection of vaccine or placebo was the sampling time. Ad26 vector vaccine expressed Wuhan-strain SARS-CoV-2 spike. Findings and limits, study-wide: Placebo and vaccine recipients had non-spike TCR breadth that was similar.

This CDR3 is built from 16 residues. V lost 1 base to trimming and J lost 0 bases, with 10 bases between them. Germline loops: CDR1 SGHAT, CDR2 FQNNGV. The chain is built from TRBV11-2 and TRBJ1-3; D gene ambiguous. This specimen consisted of peripheral blood, obtained in a trial of Ad26.COV2.S vaccine versus placebo. The clonotype comes from a person between 18 and 60 years old who received the Ad26.COV2.S COVID-19 vaccine or a placebo. The CDR3 here is CASSLGYSSSGNTIYF. CDR3 coding DNA: TGTGCCAGCAGCTTAGGATATAGTAGCTCTGGAAACACCATATATTTT.